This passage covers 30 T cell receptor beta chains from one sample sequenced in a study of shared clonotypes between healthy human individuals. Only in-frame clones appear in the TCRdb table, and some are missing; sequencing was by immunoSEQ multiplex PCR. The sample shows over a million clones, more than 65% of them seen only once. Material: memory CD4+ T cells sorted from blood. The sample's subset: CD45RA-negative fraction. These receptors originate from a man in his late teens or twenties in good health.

CDR3 in amino acids: CASSPGHEQYF. For the CDR3, the DNA is TGTGCCAGCAGCCCGGGGCACGAGCAGTACTTC. This chain connects TRBV6-6 to TRBJ2-7; either TRBD1 or TRBD2 may fit D (5 bases each). V was shortened by 6 bases and J by 5 bases, with 8 bases between the two germline ends. Germline V gives CDR1 MNHNY, CDR2 SVGAGI (reference sequence). The CDR3 spans 11 residues.

Here the CDR3 reads CASSLDRDQPQHF. CDR3 coding DNA: TGTGCCAGCAGCTTAGATCGAGATCAGCCCCAGCATTTT. The rearrangement joins TRBV7-8 to TRBJ1-5; D gene uncertain. Germline V lookup: CDR1 SGHVS, CDR2 FQNEAQ. This CDR3 comprises 13 residues. Trimming cost V 1 base and J 5 bases, with 6 bases left between them.

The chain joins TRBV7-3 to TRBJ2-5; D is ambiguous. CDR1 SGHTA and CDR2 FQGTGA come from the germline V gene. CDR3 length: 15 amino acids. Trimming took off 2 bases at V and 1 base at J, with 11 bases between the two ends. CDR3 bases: TGTGCCAGCAGCTTATCTGGGAAGTCCCAAGAGACCCAGTACTTC. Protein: CASSLSGKSQETQYF.

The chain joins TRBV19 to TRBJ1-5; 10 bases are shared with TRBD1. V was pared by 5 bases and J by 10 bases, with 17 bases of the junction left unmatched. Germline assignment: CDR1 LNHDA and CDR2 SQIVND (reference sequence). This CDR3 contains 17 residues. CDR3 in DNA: TGTGCCAGTAGTGGGACAGGGGACCGCTCAGCAATCAGCCCCCAGCATTTT. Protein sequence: CASSGTGDRSAISPQHF.

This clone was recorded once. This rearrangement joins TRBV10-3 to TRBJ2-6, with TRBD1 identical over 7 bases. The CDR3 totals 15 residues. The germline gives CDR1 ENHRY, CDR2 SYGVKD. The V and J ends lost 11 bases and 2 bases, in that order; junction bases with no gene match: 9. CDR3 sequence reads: CAVGPQGAGANVLTF. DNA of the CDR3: TGTGCCGTAGGGCCCCAGGGGGCTGGGGCCAACGTCCTGACTTTC.

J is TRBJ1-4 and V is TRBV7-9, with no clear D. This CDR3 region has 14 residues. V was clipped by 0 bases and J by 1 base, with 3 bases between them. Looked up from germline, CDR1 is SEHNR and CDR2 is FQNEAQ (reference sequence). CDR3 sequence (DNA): TGTGCCAGCAGCTTAGCGGTAACTAATGAAAAACTGTTTTTT. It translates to CASSLAVTNEKLFF. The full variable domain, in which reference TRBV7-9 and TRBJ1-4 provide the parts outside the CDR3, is DTGVSQNPRHKITKRGQNVTFRCDPISEHNRLYWYRQTLGQGPEFLTYFQNEAQLEKSRLLSDRFSAERPKGSFSTLEIQRTEQGDSAMYLCASSLAVTNEKLFFGSGTQLSVL.

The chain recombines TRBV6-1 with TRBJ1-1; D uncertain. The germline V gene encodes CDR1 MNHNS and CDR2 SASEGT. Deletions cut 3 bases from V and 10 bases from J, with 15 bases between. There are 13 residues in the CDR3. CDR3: CASSESVLHVAFF. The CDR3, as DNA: TGTGCCAGCAGTGAGAGTGTGCTTCATGTAGCTTTCTTT.

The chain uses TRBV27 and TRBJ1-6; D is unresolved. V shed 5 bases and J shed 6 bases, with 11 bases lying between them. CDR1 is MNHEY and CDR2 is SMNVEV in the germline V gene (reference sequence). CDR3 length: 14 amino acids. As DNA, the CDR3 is TGTGCCAGCAGTCAGCAGTCTGGTAATTCACCCCTCCACTTT. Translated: CASSQQSGNSPLHF.

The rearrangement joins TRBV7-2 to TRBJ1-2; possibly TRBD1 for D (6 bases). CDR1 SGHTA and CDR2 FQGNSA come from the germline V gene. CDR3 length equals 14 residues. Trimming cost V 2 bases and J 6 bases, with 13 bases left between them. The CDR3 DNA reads TGTGCCAGCAGCTTAAGGGTCTCAGGGGATGGCTACACCTTC. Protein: CASSLRVSGDGYTF.

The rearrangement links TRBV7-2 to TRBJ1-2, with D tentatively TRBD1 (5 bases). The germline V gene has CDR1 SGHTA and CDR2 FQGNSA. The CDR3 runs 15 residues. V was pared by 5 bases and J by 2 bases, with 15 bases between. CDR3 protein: CASSPLGTSNYGYTF. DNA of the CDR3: TGTGCCAGCAGCCCCCTCGGGACCTCGAACTATGGCTACACCTTC.

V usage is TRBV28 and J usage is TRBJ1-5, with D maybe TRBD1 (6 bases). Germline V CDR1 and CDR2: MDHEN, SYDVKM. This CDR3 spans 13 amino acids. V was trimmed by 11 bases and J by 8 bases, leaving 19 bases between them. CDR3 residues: CASGGRDDKPQHF. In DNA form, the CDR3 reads TGTGCCTCCGGGGGCAGGGATGATAAGCCCCAGCATTTT. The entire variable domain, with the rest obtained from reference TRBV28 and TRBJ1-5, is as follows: DVKVTQSSRYLVKRTGEKVFLECVQDMDHENMFWYRQDPGLGLRLIYFSYDVKMKEKGDIPEGYSVSREKKERFSLILESASTNQTSMYLCASGGRDDKPQHFGDGTRLSIL.

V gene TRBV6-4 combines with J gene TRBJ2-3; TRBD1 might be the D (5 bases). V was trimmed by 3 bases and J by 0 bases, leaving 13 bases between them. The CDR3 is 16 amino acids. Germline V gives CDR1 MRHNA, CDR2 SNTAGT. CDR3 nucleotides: TGTGCCAGCAGTGAACAGGCCCGCAATAGCACAGATACGCAGTATTTT. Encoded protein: CASSEQARNSTDTQYF.

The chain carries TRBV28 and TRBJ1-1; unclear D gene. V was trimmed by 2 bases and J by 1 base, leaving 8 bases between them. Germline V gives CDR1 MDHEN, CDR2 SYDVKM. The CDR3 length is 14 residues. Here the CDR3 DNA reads TGTGCCAGCAGTTTAAGGTTAAGGAACACTGAAGCTTTCTTT. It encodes CASSLRLRNTEAFF. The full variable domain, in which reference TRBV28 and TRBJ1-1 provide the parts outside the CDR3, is DVKVTQSSRYLVKRTGEKVFLECVQDMDHENMFWYRQDPGLGLRLIYFSYDVKMKEKGDIPEGYSVSREKKERFSLILESASTNQTSMYLCASSLRLRNTEAFFGQGTRLTVV.

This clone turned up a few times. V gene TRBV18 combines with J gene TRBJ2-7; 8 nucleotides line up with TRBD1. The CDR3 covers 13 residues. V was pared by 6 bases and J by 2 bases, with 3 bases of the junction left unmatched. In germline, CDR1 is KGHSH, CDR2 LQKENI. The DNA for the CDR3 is TGTGCCAGCTCTCAGGACAGGGCCTACGAGCAGTACTTC. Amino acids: CASSQDRAYEQYF. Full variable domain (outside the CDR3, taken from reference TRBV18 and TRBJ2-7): NAGVMQNPRHLVRRRGQEARLRCSPMKGHSHVYWYRQLPEEGLKFMVYLQKENIIDESGMPKERFSAEFPKEGPSILRIQQVVRGDSAAYFCASSQDRAYEQYFGPGTRLTVT.

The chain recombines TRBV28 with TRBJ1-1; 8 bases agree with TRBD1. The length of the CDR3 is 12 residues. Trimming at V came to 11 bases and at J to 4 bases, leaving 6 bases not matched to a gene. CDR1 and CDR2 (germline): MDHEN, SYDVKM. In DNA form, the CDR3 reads TGTGCCCACCGCACAGGGGGCACTGAAGCTTTCTTT. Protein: CAHRTGGTEAFF. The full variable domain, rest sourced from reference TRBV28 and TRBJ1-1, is DVKVTQSSRYLVKRTGEKVFLECVQDMDHENMFWYRQDPGLGLRLIYFSYDVKMKEKGDIPEGYSVSREKKERFSLILESASTNQTSMYLCAHRTGGTEAFFGQGTRLTVV.

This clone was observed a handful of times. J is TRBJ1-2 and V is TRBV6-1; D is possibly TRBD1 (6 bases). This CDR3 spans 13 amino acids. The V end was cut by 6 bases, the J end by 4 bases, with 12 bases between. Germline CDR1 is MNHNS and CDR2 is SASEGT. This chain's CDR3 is CASSPDSFYGYTF. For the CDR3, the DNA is TGTGCCAGCAGCCCGGACAGCTTCTATGGCTACACCTTC.

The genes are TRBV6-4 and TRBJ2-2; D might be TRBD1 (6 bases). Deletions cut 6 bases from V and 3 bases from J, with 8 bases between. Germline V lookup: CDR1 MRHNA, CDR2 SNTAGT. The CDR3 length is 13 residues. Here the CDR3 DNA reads TGTGCCAGCAGAGGACAGTACACCGGGGAGCTGTTTTTT. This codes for CASRGQYTGELFF.

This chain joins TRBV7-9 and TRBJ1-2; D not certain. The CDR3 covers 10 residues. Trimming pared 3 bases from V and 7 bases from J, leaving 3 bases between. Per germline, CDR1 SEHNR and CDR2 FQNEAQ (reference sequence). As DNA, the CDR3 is TGTGCCAGCAGCTTGTCTGGCTACACCTTC. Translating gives CASSLSGYTF.

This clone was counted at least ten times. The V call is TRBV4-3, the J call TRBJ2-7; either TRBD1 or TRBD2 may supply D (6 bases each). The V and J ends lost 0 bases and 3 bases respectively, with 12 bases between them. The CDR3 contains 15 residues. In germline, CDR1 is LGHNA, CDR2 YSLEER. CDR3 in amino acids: CASSQDRGDFYEQYF. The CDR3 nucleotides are TGCGCCAGCAGCCAAGATAGGGGGGATTTCTACGAGCAGTACTTC.

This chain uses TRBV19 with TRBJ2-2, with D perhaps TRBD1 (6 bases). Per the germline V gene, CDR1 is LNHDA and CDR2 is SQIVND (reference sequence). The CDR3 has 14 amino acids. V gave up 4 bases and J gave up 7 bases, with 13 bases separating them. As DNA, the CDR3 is TGTGCCAGTAGTACCTTGTCAGGGGTCGGGGAGCTGTTTTTT. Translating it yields CASSTLSGVGELFF.

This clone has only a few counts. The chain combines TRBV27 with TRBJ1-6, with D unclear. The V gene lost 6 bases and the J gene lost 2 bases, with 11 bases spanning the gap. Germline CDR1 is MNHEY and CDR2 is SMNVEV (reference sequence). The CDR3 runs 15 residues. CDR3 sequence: CASRTAEAYNSPLHF. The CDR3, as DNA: TGTGCCAGCAGGACCGCGGAGGCCTATAATTCACCCCTCCACTTT.

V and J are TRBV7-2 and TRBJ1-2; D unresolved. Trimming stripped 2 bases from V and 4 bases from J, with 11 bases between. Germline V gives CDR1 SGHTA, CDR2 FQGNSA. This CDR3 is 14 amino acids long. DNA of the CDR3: TGTGCCAGCAGCTTAACAGAGAACTCCTATGGCTACACCTTC. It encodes CASSLTENSYGYTF. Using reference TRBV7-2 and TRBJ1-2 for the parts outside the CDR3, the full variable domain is GAGVSQSPSNKVTEKGKDVELRCDPISGHTALYWYRQSLGQGLEFLIYFQGNSAPDKSGLPSDRFSAERTGGSVSTLTIQRTQQEDSAVYLCASSLTENSYGYTFGSGTRLTVV.

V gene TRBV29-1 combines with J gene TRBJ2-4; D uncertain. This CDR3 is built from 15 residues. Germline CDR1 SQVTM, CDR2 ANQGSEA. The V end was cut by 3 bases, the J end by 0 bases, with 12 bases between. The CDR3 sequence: CSVELAVLAKNIQYF. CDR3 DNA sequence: TGCAGCGTTGAGTTGGCCGTACTAGCCAAAAACATTCAGTACTTC.

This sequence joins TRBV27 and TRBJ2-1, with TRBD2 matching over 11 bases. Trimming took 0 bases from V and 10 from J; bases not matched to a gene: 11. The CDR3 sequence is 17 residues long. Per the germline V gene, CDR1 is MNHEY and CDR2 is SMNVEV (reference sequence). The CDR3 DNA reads TGTGCCAGCAGTTTATCCCCGAGTAGCGGGGGGGCTAAGGAGCAGTTCTTC. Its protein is CASSLSPSSGGAKEQFF.

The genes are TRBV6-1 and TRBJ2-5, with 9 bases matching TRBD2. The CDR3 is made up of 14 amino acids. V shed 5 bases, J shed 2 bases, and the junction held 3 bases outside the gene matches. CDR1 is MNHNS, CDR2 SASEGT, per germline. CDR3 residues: CASSPSGVQETQYF. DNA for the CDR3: TGTGCCAGCAGTCCTAGCGGGGTTCAAGAGACCCAGTACTTC.

In nucleotides, the CDR3 is TGTGCCAGCAGTGAATGGGGGGGGCCTGAAGCTTTCTTT. It specifies CASSEWGGPEAFF. V gene TRBV2 combines with J gene TRBJ1-1, with a tentative D call TRBD1 (6 bases). The CDR3 is 13 residues long. Per the germline V gene, CDR1 is SNHLY and CDR2 is FYNNEI. V was pared by 2 bases and J by 6 bases, with 10 bases between.

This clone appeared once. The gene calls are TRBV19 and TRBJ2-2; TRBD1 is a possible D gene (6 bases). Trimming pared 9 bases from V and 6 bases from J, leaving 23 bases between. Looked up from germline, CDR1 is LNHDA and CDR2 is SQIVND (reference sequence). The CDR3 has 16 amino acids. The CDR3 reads CASRGQKGSVSGELFF. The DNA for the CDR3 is TGTGCCAGCCGGGGACAAAAAGGTTCGGTGTCCGGGGAGCTGTTTTTT.

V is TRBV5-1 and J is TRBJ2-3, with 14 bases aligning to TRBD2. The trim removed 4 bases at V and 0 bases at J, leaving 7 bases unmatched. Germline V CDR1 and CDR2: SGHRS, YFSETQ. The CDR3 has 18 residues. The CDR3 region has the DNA TGCGCCAGCAGCGTAGGGACTAGCGGGGGAGCTAGCACAGATACGCAGTATTTT. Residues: CASSVGTSGGASTDTQYF.

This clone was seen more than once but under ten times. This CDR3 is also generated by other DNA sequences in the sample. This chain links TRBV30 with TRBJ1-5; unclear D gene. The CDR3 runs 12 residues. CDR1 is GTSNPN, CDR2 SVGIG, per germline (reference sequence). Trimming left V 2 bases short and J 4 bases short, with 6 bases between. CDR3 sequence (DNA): TGTGCCTGGAGTTTGGGGAATCAGCCCCAGCATTTT. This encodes CAWSLGNQPQHF.

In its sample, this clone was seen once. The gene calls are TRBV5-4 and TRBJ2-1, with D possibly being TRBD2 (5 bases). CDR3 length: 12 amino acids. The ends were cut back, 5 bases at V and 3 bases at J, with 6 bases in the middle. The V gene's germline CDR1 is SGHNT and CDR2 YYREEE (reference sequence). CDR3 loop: CASREDYNEQFF. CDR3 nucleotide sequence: TGTGCCAGCAGGGAGGACTACAATGAGCAGTTCTTC.